A selection of T cell receptor beta chains follows, all from one sample in a study of regulatory T cells in long-lasting Graves disease. TCRdb reprocessed the multiplex PCR reads with MiXCR, giving one entry per CDR3 protein. Here the sample spans fewer than 400,000 distinct CDR3 sequences, roughly a fifth being singletons. This specimen consisted of peripheral blood mononuclear cells (PBMCs), obtained when the disease was refractory, from a patient treated with antithyroid drugs. The receptor set was obtained from a female donor with Graves disease. Each CDR3 is given with its conserved first and last residue. A D gene is named only where the DNA matches it firmly. Clone sizes are given selectively: once, few, many, or a class where the clone is expanded.

>TRBJ2-5|TRBD2|NA|TRBV11-2
TGTGCCAGCAGCCAAGAGGGCGCGGGGGTCGGAGAGACCCAGTACTTC
CASSQEGAGVGETQYF
>TRBJ2-1|NA|NA|TRBV7-2
TGTGCCAGCAGCTTAGGTACCCCCAATGAGCAGTTCTTC
CASSLGTPNEQFF
>TRBJ1-1|NA|NA|TRBV5-8
TGTGCCAGCAGCTTGGGGGTCCGTGAAGCTTTCTTT
CASSLGVREAFF
>TRBJ1-1|NA|few|TRBV20-1
TGCAGTGCTAGAGTGGTCAGGGGCAACACTGAAGCTTTCTTT
CSARVVRGNTEAFF
>TRBJ1-4|NA|many|TRBV12-3/TRBV12-4
TGTGCCAGCAGTTGGACACTCAGCGGGGAAAAACTGTTTTTT
CASSWTLSGEKLFF
>TRBJ2-7|TRBD1|many|TRBV18
TGTGCCAGCTCACGGGACAGGGATTCGCAGTACTTC
CASSRDRDSQYF
>TRBJ1-5|NA|many|TRBV20-1
TGCAGTGCTAGAGATTTGGACAGAAGCAATCAGCCCCAGCATTTT
CSARDLDRSNQPQHF
>TRBJ1-2|TRBD1|many|TRBV10-3
TGTGCCATCAGTGCTCTACAGGGGGAAGGCTACACCTTC
CAISALQGEGYTF
>TRBJ1-2|NA|few|TRBV9
TGTGCCAGCAGCGTCGGGGAGACTGGCTACACCTTC
CASSVGETGYTF
>TRBJ1-1|NA|NA|TRBV24-1
TGTGCCACCAGTGATTTGTGGGACACTGAAGCTTTCTTT
CATSDLWDTEAFF
>TRBJ1-5|NA|few|TRBV24-1
TGTGCCACCAGTGATGCAGGGTATCAGCCCCAGCATTTT
CATSDAGYQPQHF
>TRBJ1-5|NA|NA|TRBV20-1
TGCAGTGCTTCCGGGACAAGGGTCAGCAATCAGCCCCAGCATTTT
CSASGTRVSNQPQHF
>TRBJ2-5|TRBD2|many|TRBV7-9
TGTGCCAGCAGCTACGGACTAGCAGAGACCCAGTACTTC
CASSYGLAETQYF
>TRBJ2-1|NA|NA|TRBV29-1
TGCAGCGTTGTAGGGAACTACAATGAGCAGTTCTTC
CSVVGNYNEQFF
>TRBJ2-7|TRBD1|NA|TRBV7-2
TGTGCCAGCAGCCCCTATTCGGGACAGGGGGCCTACGAGCAGTACTTC
CASSPYSGQGAYEQYF
>TRBJ1-2|TRBD1|NA|TRBV7-2
TGTGCCAGCAGCCGTTCCGGGACAGATGGCTACACCTTC
CASSRSGTDGYTF
>TRBJ2-1|NA|NA|TRBV6-1
TGTGCCAGCAGTGAAGCGCTCGCTATACGTAGGTTCTTC
CASSEALAIRRFF
>TRBJ1-1|NA|NA|TRBV19
TGTGCCAGTAGTATATGGTACAGGACTCCGAACACTGAAGCTTTCTTT
CASSIWYRTPNTEAFF
>TRBJ2-6|NA|few|TRBV12-3/TRBV12-4
TGTGCCAGCACGGGGGTCTCTGGGGCCAACGTCCTGACTTTC
CASTGVSGANVLTF
>TRBJ1-1|NA|NA|TRBV7-9
TGTGCCAGCAGCCCCCACTCCGGGGTGAACACTGAAGCTTTCTTT
CASSPHSGVNTEAFF
>TRBJ1-1|NA|NA|TRBV29-1
TGCAGCGTTGAGATGCCAGGGAGGGGGATCACTGAAGCTTTCTTT
CSVEMPGRGITEAFF
>TRBJ2-3|NA|NA|TRBV6-2/TRBV6-3
TGTGCCAGCAGTTACACCCTCGGTAGGGGACGTAGCACAGATACGCAGTATTTT
CASSYTLGRGRSTDTQYF
>TRBJ1-1|NA|many|TRBV6-1
TGTGCCAGCAGTGAAGCTCTTGTCGATCAGGGTGAAGCTTTCTTT
CASSEALVDQGEAFF
>TRBJ2-5|NA|many|TRBV3-1
TGTGCCAGCAGCCATTCTCAGGACAGTAAAGAGACCCAGTACTTC
CASSHSQDSKETQYF
>TRBJ1-1|NA|once|TRBV7-2
TGCGCCAGCAGCCAAATAAGGGGGAGGACTGAAGCTTTCTTT
CASSQIRGRTEAFF
>TRBJ1-2|NA|many|TRBV29-1
TGCAGCGTTGATTCCGGGGGCGAGGACTATGGCTACACCTTC
CSVDSGGEDYGYTF
>TRBJ2-4|TRBD1|few|TRBV7-9
TGTGCCAGCAGCCCTGGACAGGGGGATAGAAACATTCAGTACTTC
CASSPGQGDRNIQYF
>TRBJ2-7|NA|many|TRBV12-3/TRBV12-4
TGTGCCAGCAGTCCAGACAGGCCGTTGGGCTACGAGCAGTACTTC
CASSPDRPLGYEQYF
>TRBJ2-5|NA|NA|TRBV6-5
TGTGCCAGCAGTTATAGATCGGAGACCCAGTACTTC
CASSYRSETQYF
>TRBJ2-3|NA|many|TRBV6-1
TGTGCCAGCAATCACGCCTCGGGACTGCTCGGTGTGGATACGCAGTATTTT
CASNHASGLLGVDTQYF
>TRBJ2-7|TRBD2|many|TRBV28
TGTGCCAGCAGTGAGACTAGCGGCCCCTACGAGCAGTACTTC
CASSETSGPYEQYF
>TRBJ2-5|NA|many|TRBV7-9
TGTGCCAGCAGCTTAGAGCTGGCTGAGACCCAGTACTTC
CASSLELAETQYF
>TRBJ2-7|NA|many|TRBV6-2/TRBV6-3
TGTGCCAGCCACGCAATTGAGAGCTACGAGCAGTACTTC
CASHAIESYEQYF
>TRBJ1-6|TRBD1|many|TRBV3-1
TGTGCCAGCAGGGACAGGGGTTCACCCCTCCACTTT
CASRDRGSPLHF
>TRBJ2-5|TRBD2|few|TRBV29-1
TGCAGCGTTGCGGAGACTAGCGGGAGGGAGACCCAGTACTTC
CSVAETSGRETQYF
>TRBJ2-6|NA|few|TRBV28
TGTGCCAGCAGTCATAAACGCTCTGGGGCCAACGTCCTGACTTTC
CASSHKRSGANVLTF
>TRBJ1-6|NA|NA|TRBV14
TGTGCCAGCAGCCCCTGGGACGGGAATTCACCCCTCCACTTT
CASSPWDGNSPLHF
>TRBJ2-1|NA|NA|TRBV28
TGTGCCAGCAGACGCAAACTAGGGGCCTCTTTAGTCGAGCAGTTCTTC
CASRRKLGASLVEQFF
>TRBJ1-1|TRBD1|many|TRBV6-1
TGTGCCAGCAGGCGAACGACAGGGAGAATGAGCACTGAAGCTTTCTTT
CASRRTTGRMSTEAFF
>TRBJ1-1|NA|NA|TRBV4-1
TGCGCCAGCAGCCAAGACGGCCGGGGGTACGCTGAAGCTTTCTTT
CASSQDGRGYAEAFF
>TRBJ1-4|NA|many|TRBV24-1
TGTGCCACCAGTGATTTCCGGGGGACGGGTGAAAAACTGTTTTTT
CATSDFRGTGEKLFF
>TRBJ1-6|TRBD1|NA|TRBV10-3
TGTGCCATCAGCGGGGCGGGACAGGATAATTCACCCCTCCACTTT
CAISGAGQDNSPLHF
>TRBJ2-7|NA|few|TRBV9
TGTGCCAGCAGCGTAGAGGGACGTCCAGTGTACGAGCAGTACTTC
CASSVEGRPVYEQYF
>TRBJ2-1|NA|NA|TRBV7-2
TGTGCCAGCAGCGAGACGGTAGGCAATGAGCAGTTCTTC
CASSETVGNEQFF
>TRBJ2-7|NA|few|TRBV2
TGTGCCAGCAGTGAAGTGGGGGGTTCCTACGAGCAGTACTTC
CASSEVGGSYEQYF
>TRBJ1-6|NA|many|TRBV7-8
TGTGCCAGCAGCTCCCCCCAGGGAATCTCACCCCTCCACTTT
CASSSPQGISPLHF
>TRBJ2-5|NA|few|TRBV7-9
TGTGCCAGCAGCTCCCCCCGGGACGTCCAAGAGACCCAGTACTTC
CASSSPRDVQETQYF
>TRBJ1-2|NA|many|TRBV6-2/TRBV6-3
TGTGCCAGCAGTTACTCGAGGCACAGTTCCCACGGCTACACCTTC
CASSYSRHSSHGYTF
>TRBJ2-5|TRBD2|NA|TRBV19
TGTGCCAGTAGTTCTCTCACGGGACTAGCGGGAGTTCGGCAAGAGACCCAGTACTTC
CASSSLTGLAGVRQETQYF
>TRBJ1-1|TRBD1|few|TRBV4-1
TGCGCCAGCAGGCCTCCGGGACAGGCAAACACTGAAGCTTTCTTT
CASRPPGQANTEAFF